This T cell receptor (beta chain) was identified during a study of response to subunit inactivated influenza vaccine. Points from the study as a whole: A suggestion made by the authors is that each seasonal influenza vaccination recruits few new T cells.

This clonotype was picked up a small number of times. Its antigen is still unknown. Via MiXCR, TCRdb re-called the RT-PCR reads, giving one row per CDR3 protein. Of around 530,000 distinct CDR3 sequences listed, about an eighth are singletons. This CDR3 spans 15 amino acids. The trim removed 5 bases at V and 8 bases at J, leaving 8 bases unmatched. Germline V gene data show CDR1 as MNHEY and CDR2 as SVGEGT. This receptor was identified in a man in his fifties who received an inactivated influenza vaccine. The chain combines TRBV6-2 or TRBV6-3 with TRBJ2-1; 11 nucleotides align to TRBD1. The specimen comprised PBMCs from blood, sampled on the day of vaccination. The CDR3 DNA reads TGTGCCAGCAGTCGGGGGACAGGGGGTTTGGATGAGCAGTTCTTC. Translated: CASSRGTGGLDEQFF.